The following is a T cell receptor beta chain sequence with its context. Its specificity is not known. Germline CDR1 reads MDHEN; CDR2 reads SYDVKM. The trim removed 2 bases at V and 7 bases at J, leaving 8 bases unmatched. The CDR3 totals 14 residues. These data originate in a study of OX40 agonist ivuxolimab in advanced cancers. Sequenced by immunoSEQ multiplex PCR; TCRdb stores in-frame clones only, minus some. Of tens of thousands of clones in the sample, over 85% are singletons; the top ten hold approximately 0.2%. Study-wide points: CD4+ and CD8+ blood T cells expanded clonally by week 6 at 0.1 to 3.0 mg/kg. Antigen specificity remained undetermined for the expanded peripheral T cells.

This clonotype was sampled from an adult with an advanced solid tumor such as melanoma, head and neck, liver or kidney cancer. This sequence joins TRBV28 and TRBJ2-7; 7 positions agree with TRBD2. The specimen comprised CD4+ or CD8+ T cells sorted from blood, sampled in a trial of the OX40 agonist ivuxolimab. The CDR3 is CASSLTREAGEQYF. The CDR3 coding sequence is TGTGCCAGCAGTTTAACCCGGGAGGCTGGGGAGCAGTACTTC.